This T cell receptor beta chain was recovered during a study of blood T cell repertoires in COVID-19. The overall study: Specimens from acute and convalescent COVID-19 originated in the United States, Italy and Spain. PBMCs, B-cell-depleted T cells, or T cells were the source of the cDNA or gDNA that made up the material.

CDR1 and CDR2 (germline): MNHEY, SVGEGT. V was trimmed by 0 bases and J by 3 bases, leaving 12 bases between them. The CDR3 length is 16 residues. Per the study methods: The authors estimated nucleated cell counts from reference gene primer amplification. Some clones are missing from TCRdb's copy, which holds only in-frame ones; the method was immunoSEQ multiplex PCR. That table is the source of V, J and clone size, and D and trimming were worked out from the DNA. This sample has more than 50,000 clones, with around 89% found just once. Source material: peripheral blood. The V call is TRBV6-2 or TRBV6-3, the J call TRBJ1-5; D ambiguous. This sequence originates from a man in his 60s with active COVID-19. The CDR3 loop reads CASSYSRGEDNQPQHF. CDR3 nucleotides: TGTGCCAGCAGTTACTCGCGGGGAGAAGACAATCAGCCCCAGCATTTT.